This entry is about one T cell receptor (beta chain). These data belong to a study of siplizumab effects on memory and regulatory T cells. CDR1 is SQVTM and CDR2 is ANQGSEA in the germline V gene. The CDR3 runs to 13 residues. Deletions cut 4 bases from V and 5 bases from J, with 13 bases between. Libraries were prepared by immunoSEQ multiplex PCR; TCRdb keeps only in-frame clonotypes and omits some of them. The sample yields roughly 100,000 clones, roughly 90% seen once. The TCR sequence derives from a human donor in good health. V usage is TRBV29-1 and J usage is TRBJ2-3; D may be TRBD2 (5 bases). Source material: CD4+ T cells sorted from blood. CDR3 sequence: CSVAGLGVDTQYF. CDR3 DNA sequence: TGCAGCGTTGCAGGACTGGGCGTAGATACGCAGTATTTT.